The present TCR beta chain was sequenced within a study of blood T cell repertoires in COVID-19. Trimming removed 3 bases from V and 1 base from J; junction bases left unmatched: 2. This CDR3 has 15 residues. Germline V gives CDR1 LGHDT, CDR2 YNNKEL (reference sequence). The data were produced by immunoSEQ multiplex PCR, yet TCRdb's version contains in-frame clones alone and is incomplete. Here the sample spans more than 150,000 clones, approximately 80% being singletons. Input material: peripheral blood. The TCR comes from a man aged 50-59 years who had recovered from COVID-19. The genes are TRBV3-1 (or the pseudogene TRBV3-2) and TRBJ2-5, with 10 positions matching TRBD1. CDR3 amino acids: CASSHRTGGQETQYF. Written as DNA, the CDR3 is TGTGCCAGCAGCCACCGGACAGGGGGCCAAGAGACCCAGTACTTC.